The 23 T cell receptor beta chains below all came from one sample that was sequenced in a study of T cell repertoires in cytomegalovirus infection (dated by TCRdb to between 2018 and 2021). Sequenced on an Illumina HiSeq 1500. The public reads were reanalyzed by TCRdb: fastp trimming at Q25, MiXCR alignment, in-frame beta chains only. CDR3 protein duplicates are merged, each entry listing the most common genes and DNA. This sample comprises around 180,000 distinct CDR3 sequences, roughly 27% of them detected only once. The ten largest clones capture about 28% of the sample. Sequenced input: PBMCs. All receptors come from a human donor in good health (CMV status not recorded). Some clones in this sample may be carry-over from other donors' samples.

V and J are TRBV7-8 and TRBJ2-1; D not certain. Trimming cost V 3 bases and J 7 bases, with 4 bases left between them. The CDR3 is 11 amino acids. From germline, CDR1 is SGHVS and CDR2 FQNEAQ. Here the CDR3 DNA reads TGTGCCAGCAGCTTTCGAAATGAGCAGTTCTTC. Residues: CASSFRNEQFF.

CDR3 DNA sequence: TGTGCCTGCGGGGAGATAGGCAGCAATCAGCCCCAGCATTTT. It codes for CACGEIGSNQPQHF. The chain uses TRBV30 and TRBJ1-5, with no clear D. The CDR3 loop spans 14 amino acids. Germline assignment: CDR1 GTSNPN and CDR2 SVGIG (reference sequence). The V and J ends lost 6 bases and 1 base respectively, with 13 bases between them.

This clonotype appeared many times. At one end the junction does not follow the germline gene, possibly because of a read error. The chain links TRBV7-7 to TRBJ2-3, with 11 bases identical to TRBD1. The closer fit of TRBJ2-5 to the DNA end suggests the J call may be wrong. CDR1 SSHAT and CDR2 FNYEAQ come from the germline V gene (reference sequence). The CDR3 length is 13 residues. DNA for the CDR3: TGTGCTAGCAGCCCGGGACAGGGGGACACCCAGTACTTC. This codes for CASSPGQGDTQYF.

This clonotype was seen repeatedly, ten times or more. The CDR3 DNA sequence: TGTGCCAGCAGTGCGGGCAGGACGGGCAATGAGCAGTTCTTC. Its translation is CASSAGRTGNEQFF. The chain recombines TRBV6-4 with TRBJ2-1, with D unclear. CDR1 is MRHNA, CDR2 SNTAGT, per germline. Trimming stripped 4 bases from V and 6 bases from J, with 13 bases between. CDR3 size: 14 residues.

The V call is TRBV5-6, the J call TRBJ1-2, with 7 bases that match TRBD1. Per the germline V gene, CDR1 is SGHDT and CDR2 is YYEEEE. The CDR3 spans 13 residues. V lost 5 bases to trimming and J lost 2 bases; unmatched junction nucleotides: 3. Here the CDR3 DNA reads TGTGCCAGCAGACCGACAGGGAACTATGGCTACACCTTC. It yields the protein CASRPTGNYGYTF. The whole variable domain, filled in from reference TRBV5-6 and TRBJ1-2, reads DAGVTQSPTHLIKTRGQQVTLRCSPKSGHDTVSWYQQALGQGPQFIFQYYEEEERQRGNFPDRFSGHQFPNYSSELNVNALLLGDSALYLCASRPTGNYGYTFGSGTRLTVV.

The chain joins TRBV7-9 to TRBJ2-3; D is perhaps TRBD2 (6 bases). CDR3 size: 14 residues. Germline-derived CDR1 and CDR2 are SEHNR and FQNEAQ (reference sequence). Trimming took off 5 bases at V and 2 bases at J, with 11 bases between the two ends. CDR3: CASSLGGYTDTQYF. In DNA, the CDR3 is TGTGCCAGCAGCCTCGGAGGGTACACAGATACGCAGTATTTT.

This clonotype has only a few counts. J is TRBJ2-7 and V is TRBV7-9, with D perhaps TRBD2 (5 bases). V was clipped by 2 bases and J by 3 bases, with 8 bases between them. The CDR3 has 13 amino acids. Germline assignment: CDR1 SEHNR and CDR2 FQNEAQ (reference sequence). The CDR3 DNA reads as TGTGCCAGCAGCTTACCTACTAGCTACGAGCAGTACTTC. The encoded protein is CASSLPTSYEQYF.

DNA for the CDR3: TGTGCCAGTAGTATTGACCAAGAGACCCAGTACTTC. Protein product: CASSIDQETQYF. The chain combines TRBV19 with TRBJ2-5; D is ambiguous. Trimming shortened V by 3 bases and J by 0 bases, and 2 bases separated the two germline ends. The CDR3 spans 12 residues. CDR1 and CDR2 (germline): LNHDA, SQIVND (reference sequence).

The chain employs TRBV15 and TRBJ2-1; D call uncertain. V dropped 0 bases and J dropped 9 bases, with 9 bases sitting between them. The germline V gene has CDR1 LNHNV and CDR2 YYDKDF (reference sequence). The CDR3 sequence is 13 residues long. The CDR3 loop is CATSRDWGSEQFF. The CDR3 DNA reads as TGTGCCACCAGCAGAGATTGGGGATCTGAGCAGTTCTTC.

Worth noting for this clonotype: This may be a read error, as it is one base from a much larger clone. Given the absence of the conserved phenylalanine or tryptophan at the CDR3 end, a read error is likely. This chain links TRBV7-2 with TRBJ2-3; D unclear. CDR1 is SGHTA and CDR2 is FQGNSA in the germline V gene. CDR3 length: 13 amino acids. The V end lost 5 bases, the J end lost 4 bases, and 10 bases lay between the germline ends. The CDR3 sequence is CASSPRGADTQYY. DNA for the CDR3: TGTGCCAGCAGCCCGAGAGGTGCAGATACGCAGTATTAT.

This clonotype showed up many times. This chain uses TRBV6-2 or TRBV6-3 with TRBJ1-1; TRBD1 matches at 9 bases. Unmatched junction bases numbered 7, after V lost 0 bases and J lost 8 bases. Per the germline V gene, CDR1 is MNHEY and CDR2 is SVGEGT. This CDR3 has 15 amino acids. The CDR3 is CASSYSGQGKMEAFF. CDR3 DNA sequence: TGTGCCAGCAGTTACTCAGGACAGGGGAAAATGGAAGCTTTCTTT.

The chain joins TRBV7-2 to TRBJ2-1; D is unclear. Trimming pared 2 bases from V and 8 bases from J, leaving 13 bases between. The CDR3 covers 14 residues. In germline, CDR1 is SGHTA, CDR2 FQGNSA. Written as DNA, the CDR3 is TGTGCCAGCAGCTTAAGTACGAGCGTCTATGAGCAGTTCTTC. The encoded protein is CASSLSTSVYEQFF.

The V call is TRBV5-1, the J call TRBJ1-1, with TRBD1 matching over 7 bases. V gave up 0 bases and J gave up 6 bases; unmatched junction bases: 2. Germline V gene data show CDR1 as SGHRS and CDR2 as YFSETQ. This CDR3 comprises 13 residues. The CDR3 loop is CASSLGGGPEAFF. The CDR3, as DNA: TGCGCCAGCAGCTTGGGAGGGGGCCCTGAAGCTTTCTTT.

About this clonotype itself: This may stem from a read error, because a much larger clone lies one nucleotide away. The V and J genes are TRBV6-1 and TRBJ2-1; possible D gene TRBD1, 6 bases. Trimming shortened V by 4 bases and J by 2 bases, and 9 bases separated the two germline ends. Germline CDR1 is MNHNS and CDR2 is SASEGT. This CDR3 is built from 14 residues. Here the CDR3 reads CASSARGTYNEQFF. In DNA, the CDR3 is TGTGCCAGCAGTGCAAGGGGGACCTACAATGAGCAGTTCTTC.

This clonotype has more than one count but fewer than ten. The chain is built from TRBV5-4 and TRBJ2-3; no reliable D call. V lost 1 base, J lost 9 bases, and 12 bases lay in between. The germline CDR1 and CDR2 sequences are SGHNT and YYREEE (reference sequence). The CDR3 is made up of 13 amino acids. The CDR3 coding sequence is TGTGCCAGCAGCTTGCCCGACGTCCAGACGCAGTATTTT. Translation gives CASSLPDVQTQYF.

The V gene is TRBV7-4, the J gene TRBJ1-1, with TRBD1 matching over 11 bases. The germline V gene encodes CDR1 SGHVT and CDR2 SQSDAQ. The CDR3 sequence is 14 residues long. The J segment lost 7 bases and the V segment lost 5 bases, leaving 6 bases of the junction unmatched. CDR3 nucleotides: TGTGCCAGCAGCCCCGGGACAGGGGGAGGTGAAGCTTTCTTT. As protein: CASSPGTGGGEAFF.

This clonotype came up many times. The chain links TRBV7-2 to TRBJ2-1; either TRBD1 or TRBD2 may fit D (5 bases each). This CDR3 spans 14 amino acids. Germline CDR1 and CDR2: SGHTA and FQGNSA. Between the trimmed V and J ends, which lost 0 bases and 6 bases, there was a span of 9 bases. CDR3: CASSLAGVFNEQFF. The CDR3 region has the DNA TGTGCCAGCAGCTTAGCGGGGGTCTTCAATGAGCAGTTCTTC.

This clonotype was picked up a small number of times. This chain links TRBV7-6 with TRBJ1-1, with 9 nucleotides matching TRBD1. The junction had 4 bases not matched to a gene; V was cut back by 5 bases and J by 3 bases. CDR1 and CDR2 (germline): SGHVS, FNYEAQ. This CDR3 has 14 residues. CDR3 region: CASSAWTGDTEAFF. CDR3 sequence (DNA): TGTGCCAGCAGCGCCTGGACAGGGGACACTGAAGCTTTCTTT.

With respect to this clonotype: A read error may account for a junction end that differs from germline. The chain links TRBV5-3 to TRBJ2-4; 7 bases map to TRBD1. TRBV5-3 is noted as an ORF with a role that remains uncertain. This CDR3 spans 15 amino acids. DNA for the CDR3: TGTGCCAGCAGCTTGGACCCCACAGGGGATGGAATTCAGTACTTC. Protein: CASSLDPTGDGIQYF.

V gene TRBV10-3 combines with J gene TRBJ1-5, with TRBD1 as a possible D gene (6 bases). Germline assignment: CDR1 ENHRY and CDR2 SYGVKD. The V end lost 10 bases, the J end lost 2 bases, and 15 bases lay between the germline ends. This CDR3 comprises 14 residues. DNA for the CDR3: TGTGCCACCCAAGGGGGGGAGCGCAATCAGCCCCAGCATTTT. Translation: CATQGGERNQPQHF.

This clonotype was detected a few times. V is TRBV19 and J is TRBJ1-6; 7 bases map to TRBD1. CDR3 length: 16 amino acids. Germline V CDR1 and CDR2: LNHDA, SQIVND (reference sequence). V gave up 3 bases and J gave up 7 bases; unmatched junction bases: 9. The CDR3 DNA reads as TGTGCCAGTAGTATTGGGTGGGACAGCAAGAATTCACCCCTCCACTTT. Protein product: CASSIGWDSKNSPLHF.

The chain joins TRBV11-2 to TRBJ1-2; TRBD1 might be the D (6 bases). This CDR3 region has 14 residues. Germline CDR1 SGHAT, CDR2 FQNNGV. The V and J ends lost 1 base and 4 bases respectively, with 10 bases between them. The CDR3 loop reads CASSLGTAVYGYTF. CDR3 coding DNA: TGTGCCAGCAGCTTAGGGACAGCAGTCTATGGCTACACCTTC.

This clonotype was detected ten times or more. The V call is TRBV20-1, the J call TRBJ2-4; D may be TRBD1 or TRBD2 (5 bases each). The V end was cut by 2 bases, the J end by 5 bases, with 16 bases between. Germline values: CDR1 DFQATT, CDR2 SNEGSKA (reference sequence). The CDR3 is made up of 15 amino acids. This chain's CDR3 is CSARPTTGLENIQYF. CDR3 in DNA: TGCAGTGCTAGACCCACGACGGGGCTAGAAAACATTCAGTACTTC.